This T cell receptor beta chain was retrieved from a study of T cell changes during pregnancy in multiple sclerosis. TCRdb's copy holds only in-frame clones and misses some; the assay was immunoSEQ multiplex PCR. The table records 60,000 to 95,000 clones, just over 90% of them present only once. The ends lost 5 bases at V and 8 bases at J; junction bases unmatched: 5. Germline CDR1 reads SGHNT; CDR2 reads YENEEA. The CDR3 is 13 residues long. This chain links TRBV11-3 with TRBJ2-1; 8 nucleotides match TRBD1. Sequenced here: CD4+ T cells from peripheral blood mononuclear cells, sampled before pregnancy. The receptor was derived from a female donor with multiple sclerosis, enrolled in a pregnancy study. CDR3 bases: TGTGCCAGCAGCCGGCGGACAGGGCATGAGCAGTTCTTC. This codes for CASSRRTGHEQFF.